Below, 6 T cell receptor beta chains from the same sample are listed, as sequenced in a study of shared clonotypes between healthy human individuals (dated by TCRdb to the early 2020s). The protocol used for the library was the immunoSEQ multiplex PCR assay. In its TCRdb copy, this immuneACCESS table keeps in-frame sequences only and misses some clones. Where compared with another copy, unresolved V genes explain less than half of these, and the others have no known cause. The sample has 550,000 to 850,000 clones on record, approximately 79% of them singletons. The ten largest make up under 2% of the sample. Sequenced material: memory CD4+ T cells sorted from blood. Sample cell subset or site, as interpreted from the label and publication: CD45RA-negative fraction. These receptor sequences come from a young woman in good health.

The chain couples TRBV5-6 to TRBJ2-7; D unclear. Germline CDR1 SGHDT, CDR2 YYEEEE. The V gene lost 1 base and the J gene lost 4 bases, with 6 bases spanning the gap. This CDR3 has 12 residues. The DNA for the CDR3 is TGTGCCAGCAGCTTGAAACGATACGAGCAGTACTTC. This sequence encodes CASSLKRYEQYF.

The CDR3 DNA sequence: TGTGCCTGGAGTCCCGCATATCAGACCGAGGGGTATGAAAAACTGTTTTTT. Residues: CAWSPAYQTEGYEKLFF. The chain is built from TRBV30 and TRBJ1-4; maybe TRBD1 (5 bases). Germline lookup yields CDR1 GTSNPN and CDR2 SVGIG (reference sequence). The CDR3 runs 17 residues. V gave up 2 bases and J gave up 6 bases, with 22 bases separating them. Combining the CDR3 with reference TRBV30 and TRBJ1-4 gives the whole variable domain SQTIHQWPATLVQPVGSPLSLECTVEGTSNPNLYWYRQAAGRGLQLLFYSVGIGQISSEVPQNLSASRPQDRQFILSSKKLLLSDSGFYLCAWSPAYQTEGYEKLFFGSGTQLSVL.

This clone was recorded a few times. This sequence joins TRBV11-2 and TRBJ1-2; 9 bases fit TRBD1. Germline-derived CDR1 and CDR2 are SGHAT and FQNNGV. The CDR3 spans 19 residues. The ends lost 5 bases at V and 8 bases at J; junction bases unmatched: 24. In DNA, the CDR3 is TGTGCCAGCAGCGTCGGGGATATCGGGACAGGGATTTCCTTTCTCGGCTACACCTTC. Its translation: CASSVGDIGTGISFLGYTF.

The rearrangement joins TRBV27 to TRBJ1-2, with 10 nucleotides matching TRBD1. The germline gives CDR1 MNHEY, CDR2 SMNVEV (reference sequence). Unmatched junction bases numbered 14, after V lost 6 bases and J lost 4 bases. There are 17 residues in the CDR3. CDR3 loop: CASSPNWDRGGIYGYTF. DNA for the CDR3: TGTGCCAGCAGCCCAAATTGGGACAGGGGCGGAATCTATGGCTACACCTTC.

This clone was seen at least ten times. This chain uses TRBV10-1 with TRBJ2-2, with TRBD2 matching 7 bases. V gave up 5 bases and J gave up 3 bases; unmatched junction bases: 6. CDR1 is WNHNN and CDR2 is SYGVQD in the germline V gene (reference sequence). This CDR3 is 15 amino acids long. The CDR3 DNA follows: TGCGCCAGCAGTCCAGGGAGGGCTGACACCGGGGAGCTGTTTTTT. As protein: CASSPGRADTGELFF.

The chain joins TRBV5-8 to TRBJ2-7; D is unclear. Trimming took off 1 base at V and 5 bases at J, with 16 bases between the two ends. Germline-derived CDR1 and CDR2 are SGHTS and YDEGEE. This CDR3 spans 15 amino acids. This CDR3 is CASSLNPDLGHEQYF. CDR3 DNA: TGTGCCAGCAGCTTGAACCCGGACCTGGGCCACGAGCAGTACTTC. Complete variable domain (other parts from reference TRBV5-8 and TRBJ2-7): EAGVTQSPTHLIKTRGQQATLRCSPISGHTSVYWYQQALGLGLQFLLWYDEGEERNRGNFPPRFSGRQFPNYSSELNVNALELEDSALYLCASSLNPDLGHEQYFGPGTRLTVT.